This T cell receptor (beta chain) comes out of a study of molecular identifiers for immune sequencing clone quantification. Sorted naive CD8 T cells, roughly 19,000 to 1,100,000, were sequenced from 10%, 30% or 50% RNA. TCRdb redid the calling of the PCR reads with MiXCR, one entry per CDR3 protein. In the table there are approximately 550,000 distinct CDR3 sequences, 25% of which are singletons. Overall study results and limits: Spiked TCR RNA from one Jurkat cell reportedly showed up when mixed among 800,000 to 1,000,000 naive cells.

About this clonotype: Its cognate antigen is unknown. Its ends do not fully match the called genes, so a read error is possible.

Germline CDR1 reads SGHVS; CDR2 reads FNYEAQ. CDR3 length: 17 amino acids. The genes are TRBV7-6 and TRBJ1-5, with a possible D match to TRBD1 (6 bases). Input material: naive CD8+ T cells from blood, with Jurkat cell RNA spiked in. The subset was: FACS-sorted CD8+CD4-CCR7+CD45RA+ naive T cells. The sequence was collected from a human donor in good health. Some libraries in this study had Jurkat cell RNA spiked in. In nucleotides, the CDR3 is TGTGCCAGCAGCCCAGGTCGAGGGGGGAGTAGCAATCCGCCCCAGCATTTT. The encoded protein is CASSPGRGGSSNPPQHF.